This T cell receptor (beta chain) originates from a study of T-cell memory formation after mild COVID-19. Concerning this clonotype: Antigen: not known.

Study outcomes and limitations: SARS-CoV-2 specificity was not confirmed for second-wave clones peaking on day 37. The main location of contracting CD4+ clones was CM and EM, and that of contracting CD8+ clones was EMRA. Contracting clones from day 15 to 85 showed balanced CD4/CD8; later expanders favored CD4+.

MiXCR was run by TCRdb on the 5' RACE reads, yielding one entry per CDR3 protein. Among under 300,000 distinct CDR3 sequences, 8% to 10% were seen once, and the ten largest hold less than 25%. V lost 6 bases, J lost 5 bases, and 4 bases stayed unmatched. CDR1 and CDR2 from the germline V gene are KGHDR and SFDVKD. The CDR3 loop spans 14 amino acids. Input material: PBMCs or a T cell subset sorted from them (not recorded which). V and J are TRBV24-1 and TRBJ2-2; 8 bases fit TRBD2. The clonotype comes from a man aged 18 to 30 who had mild COVID-19 (a few samples of this study predate the infection). Cell type and time point are not known. For the CDR3, the DNA is TGTGCCACCAGTCGACGACTAGCGACCGGGGAGCTGTTTTTT. Residues: CATSRRLATGELFF.